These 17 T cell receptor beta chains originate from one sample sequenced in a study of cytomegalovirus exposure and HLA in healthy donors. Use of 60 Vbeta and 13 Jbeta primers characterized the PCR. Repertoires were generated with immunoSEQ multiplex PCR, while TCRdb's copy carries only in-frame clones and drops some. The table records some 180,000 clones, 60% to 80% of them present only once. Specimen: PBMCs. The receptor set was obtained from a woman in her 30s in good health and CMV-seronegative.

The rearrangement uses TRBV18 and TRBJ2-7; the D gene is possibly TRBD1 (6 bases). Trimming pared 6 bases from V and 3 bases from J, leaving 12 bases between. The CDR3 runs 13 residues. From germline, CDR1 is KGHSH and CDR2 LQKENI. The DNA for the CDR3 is TGTGCCAGCTCCCTCCAGGGGATCTACGAGCAGTACTTC. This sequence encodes CASSLQGIYEQYF.

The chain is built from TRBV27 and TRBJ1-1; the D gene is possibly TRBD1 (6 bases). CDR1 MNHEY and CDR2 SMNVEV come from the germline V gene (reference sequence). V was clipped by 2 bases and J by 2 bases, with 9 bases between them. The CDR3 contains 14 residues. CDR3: CASSLARGNTEAFF. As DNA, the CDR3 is TGTGCCAGCAGTTTAGCCAGGGGAAACACTGAAGCTTTCTTT.

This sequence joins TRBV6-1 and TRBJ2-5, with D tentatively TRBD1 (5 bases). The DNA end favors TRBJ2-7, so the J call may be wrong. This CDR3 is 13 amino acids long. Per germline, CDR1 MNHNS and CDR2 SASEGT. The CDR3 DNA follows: TGTGCCAGCCGACAGCCGAGCTCCTACGAGCAGTACTTC. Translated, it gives CASRQPSSYEQYF.

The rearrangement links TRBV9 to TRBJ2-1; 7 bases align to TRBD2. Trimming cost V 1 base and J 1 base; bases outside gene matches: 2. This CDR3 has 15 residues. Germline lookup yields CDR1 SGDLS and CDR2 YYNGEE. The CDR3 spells CASSVQAGSYNEQFF. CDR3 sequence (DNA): TGTGCCAGCAGCGTACAAGCGGGGTCCTACAATGAGCAGTTCTTC.

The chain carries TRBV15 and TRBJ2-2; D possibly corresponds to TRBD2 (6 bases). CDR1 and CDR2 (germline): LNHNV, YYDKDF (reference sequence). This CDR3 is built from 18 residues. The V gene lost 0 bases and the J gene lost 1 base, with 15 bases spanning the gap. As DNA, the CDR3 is TGTGCCACCAGCAGAGATCGGGGGTACACTTTGAACACCGGGGAGCTGTTTTTT. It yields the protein CATSRDRGYTLNTGELFF. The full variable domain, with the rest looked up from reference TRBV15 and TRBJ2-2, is DAMVIQNPRYQVTQFGKPVTLSCSQTLNHNVMYWYQQKSSQAPKLLFHYYDKDFNNEADTPDNFQSRRPNTSFCFLDIRSPGLGDTAMYLCATSRDRGYTLNTGELFFGEGSRLTVL.

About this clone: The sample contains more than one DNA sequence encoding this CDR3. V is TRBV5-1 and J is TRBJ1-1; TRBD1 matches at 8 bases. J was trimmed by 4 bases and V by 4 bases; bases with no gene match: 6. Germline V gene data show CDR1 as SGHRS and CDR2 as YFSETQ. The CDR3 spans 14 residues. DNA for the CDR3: TGCGCCAGCAGCCCGGACAGGGTGGGCACTGAAGCTTTCTTT. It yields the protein CASSPDRVGTEAFF. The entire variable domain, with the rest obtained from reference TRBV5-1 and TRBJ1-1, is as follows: KAGVTQTPRYLIKTRGQQVTLSCSPISGHRSVSWYQQTPGQGLQFLFEYFSETQRNKGNFPGRFSGRQFSNSRSEMNVSTLELGDSALYLCASSPDRVGTEAFFGQGTRLTVV.

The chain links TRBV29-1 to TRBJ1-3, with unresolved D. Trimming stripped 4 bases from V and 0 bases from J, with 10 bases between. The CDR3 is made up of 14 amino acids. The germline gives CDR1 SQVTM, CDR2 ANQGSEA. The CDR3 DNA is TGCAGCGTTGGAGGGAGCGGCTCTGGAAACACCATATATTTT. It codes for CSVGGSGSGNTIYF.

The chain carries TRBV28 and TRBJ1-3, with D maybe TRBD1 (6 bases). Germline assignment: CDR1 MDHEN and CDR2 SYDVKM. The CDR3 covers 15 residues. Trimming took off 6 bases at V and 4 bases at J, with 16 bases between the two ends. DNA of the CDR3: TGTGCCAGCAGCCCCCGCAGGGGAAGAGGAAACACCATATATTTT. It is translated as CASSPRRGRGNTIYF.

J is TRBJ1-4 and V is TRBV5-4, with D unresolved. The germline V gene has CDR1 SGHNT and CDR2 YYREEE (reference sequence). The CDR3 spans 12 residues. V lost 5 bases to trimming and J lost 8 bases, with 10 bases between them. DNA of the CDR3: TGTGCCAGCAGTCTAGAGAGGGAAAAACTGTTTTTT. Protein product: CASSLEREKLFF.

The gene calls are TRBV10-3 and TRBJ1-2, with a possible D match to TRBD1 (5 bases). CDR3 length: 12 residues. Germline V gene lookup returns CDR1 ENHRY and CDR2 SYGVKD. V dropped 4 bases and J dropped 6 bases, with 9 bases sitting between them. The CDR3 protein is CAISAGIDGYTF. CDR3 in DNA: TGTGCCATCAGTGCAGGGATCGATGGCTACACCTTC.

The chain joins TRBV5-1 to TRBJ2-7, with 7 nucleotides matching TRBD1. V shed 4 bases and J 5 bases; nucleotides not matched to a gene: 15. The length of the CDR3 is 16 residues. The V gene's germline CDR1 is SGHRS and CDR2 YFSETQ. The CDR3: CASSQGHRTGLDEQYF. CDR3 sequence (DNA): TGCGCCAGCAGCCAGGGCCATCGGACAGGCCTAGACGAGCAGTACTTC.

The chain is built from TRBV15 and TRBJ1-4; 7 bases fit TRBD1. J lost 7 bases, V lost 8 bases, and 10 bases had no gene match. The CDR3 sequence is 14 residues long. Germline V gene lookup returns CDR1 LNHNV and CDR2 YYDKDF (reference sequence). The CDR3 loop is CATAKGGLGEKLFF. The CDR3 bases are TGTGCCACCGCGAAAGGGGGCTTGGGTGAAAAACTGTTTTTT.

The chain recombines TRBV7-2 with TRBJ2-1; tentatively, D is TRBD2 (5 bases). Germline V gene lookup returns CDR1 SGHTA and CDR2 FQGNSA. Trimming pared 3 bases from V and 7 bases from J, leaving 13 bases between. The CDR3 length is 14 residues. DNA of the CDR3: TGTGCCAGCAGCTTTGGCCCTAGCTTAAATGAGCAGTTCTTC. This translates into CASSFGPSLNEQFF.

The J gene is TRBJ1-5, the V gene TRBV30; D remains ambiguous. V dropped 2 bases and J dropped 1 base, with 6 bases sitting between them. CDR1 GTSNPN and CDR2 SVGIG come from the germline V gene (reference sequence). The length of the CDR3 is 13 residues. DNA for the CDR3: TGTGCCTGGAGTTATCGGAGCAATCAGCCCCAGCATTTT. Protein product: CAWSYRSNQPQHF.

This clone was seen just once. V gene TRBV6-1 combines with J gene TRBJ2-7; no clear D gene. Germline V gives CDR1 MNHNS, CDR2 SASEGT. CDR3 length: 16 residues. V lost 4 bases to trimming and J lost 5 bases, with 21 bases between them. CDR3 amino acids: CASSAGEIIFPHEQYF. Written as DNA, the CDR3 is TGTGCCAGCAGTGCCGGTGAGATTATATTCCCCCACGAGCAGTACTTC.

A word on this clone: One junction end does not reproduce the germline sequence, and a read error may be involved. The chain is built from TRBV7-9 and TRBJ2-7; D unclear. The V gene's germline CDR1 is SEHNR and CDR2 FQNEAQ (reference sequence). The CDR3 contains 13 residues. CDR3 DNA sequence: TGTTCCAGCAGCTTAGGAGTAGCCATCGAGCAGTACTTC. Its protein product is CSSSLGVAIEQYF.

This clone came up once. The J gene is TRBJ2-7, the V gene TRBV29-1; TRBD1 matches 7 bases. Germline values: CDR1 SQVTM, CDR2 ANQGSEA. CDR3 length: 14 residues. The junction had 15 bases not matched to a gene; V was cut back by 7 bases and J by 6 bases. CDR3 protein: CSGQQGYTGSEQYF. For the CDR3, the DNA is TGCAGCGGCCAACAGGGGTATACTGGGAGCGAGCAGTACTTC.